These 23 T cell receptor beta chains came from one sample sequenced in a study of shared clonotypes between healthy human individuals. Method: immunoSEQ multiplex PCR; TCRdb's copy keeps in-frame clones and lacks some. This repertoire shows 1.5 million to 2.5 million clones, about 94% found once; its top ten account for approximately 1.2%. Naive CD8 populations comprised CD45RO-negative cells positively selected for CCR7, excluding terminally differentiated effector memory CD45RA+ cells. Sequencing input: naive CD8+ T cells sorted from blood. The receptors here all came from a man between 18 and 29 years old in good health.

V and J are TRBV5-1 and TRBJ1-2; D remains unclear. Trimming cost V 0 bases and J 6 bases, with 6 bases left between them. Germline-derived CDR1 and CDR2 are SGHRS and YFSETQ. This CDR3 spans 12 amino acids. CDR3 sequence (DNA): TGCGCCAGCAGCTTGGACGCCCATGGCTACACCTTC. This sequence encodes CASSLDAHGYTF.

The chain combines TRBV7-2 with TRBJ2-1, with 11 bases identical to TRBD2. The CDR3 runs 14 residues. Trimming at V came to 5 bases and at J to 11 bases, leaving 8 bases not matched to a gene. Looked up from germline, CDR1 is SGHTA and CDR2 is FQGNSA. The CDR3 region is CASSLAGTSGQQFF. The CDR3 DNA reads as TGTGCCAGCAGCCTCGCCGGGACTAGCGGCCAGCAGTTCTTC.

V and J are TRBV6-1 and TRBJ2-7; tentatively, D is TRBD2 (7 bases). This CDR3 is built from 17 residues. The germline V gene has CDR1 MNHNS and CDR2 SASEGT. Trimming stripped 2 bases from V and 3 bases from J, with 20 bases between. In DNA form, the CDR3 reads TGTGCCAGCAGTGAACCGCATGGGGGGGGCCCCGGCTACGAGCAGTACTTC. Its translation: CASSEPHGGGPGYEQYF.

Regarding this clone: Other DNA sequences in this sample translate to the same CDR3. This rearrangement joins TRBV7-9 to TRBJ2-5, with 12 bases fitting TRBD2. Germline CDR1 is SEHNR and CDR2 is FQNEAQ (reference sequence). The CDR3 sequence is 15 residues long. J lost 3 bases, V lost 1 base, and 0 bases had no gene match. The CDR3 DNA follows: TGTGCCAGCAGCTTAGGACTAGCGGGGGAAGAGACCCAGTACTTC. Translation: CASSLGLAGEETQYF. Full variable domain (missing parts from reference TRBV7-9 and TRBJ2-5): DTGVSQNPRHKITKRGQNVTFRCDPISEHNRLYWYRQTLGQGPEFLTYFQNEAQLEKSRLLSDRFSAERPKGSFSTLEIQRTEQGDSAMYLCASSLGLAGEETQYFGPGTRLLVL.

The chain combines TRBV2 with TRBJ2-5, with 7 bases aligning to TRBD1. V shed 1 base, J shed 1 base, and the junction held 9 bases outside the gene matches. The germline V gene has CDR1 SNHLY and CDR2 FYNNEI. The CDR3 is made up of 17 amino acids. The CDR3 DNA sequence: TGTGCCAGCAGTGAAGTTGGACAGGTCTTTACCCAAGAGACCCAGTACTTC. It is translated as CASSEVGQVFTQETQYF.

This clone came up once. The CDR3 nucleotides read TGTGCCAGCAGTTACGATTTTTCTGGCGAGCAGTACTTC. Protein: CASSYDFSGEQYF. The chain carries TRBV6-5 and TRBJ2-7; unclear D gene. Trimming shortened V by 2 bases and J by 6 bases, and 11 bases separated the two germline ends. Germline assignment: CDR1 MNHEY and CDR2 SVGAGI. This CDR3 has 13 residues.

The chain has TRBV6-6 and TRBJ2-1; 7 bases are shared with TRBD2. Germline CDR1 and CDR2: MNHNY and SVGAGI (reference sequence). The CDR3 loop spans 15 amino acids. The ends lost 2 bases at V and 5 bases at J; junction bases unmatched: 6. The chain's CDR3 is CASSYQSGEDNEQFF. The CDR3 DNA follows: TGTGCCAGCAGTTACCAGAGCGGGGAGGACAATGAGCAGTTCTTC.

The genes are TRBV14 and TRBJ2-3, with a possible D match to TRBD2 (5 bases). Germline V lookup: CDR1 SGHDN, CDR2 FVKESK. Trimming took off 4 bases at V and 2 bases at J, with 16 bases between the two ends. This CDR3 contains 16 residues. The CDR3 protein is CASSLLEGGLTDTQYF. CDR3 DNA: TGTGCCAGCAGCCTACTGGAAGGAGGACTCACAGATACGCAGTATTTT.

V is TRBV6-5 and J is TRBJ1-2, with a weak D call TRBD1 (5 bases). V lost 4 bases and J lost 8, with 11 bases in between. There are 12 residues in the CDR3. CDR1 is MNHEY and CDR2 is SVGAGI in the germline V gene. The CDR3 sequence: CASSWGGGGYTF. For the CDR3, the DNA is TGTGCCAGCAGTTGGGGTGGGGGAGGCTACACCTTC.

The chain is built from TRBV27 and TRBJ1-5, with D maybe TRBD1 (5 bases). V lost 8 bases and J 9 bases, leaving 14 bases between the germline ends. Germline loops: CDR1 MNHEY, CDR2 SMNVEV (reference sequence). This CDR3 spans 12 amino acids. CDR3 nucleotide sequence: TGTGCCAGCGGGACTCCCGTTTGGCCCCAGCATTTT. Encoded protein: CASGTPVWPQHF.

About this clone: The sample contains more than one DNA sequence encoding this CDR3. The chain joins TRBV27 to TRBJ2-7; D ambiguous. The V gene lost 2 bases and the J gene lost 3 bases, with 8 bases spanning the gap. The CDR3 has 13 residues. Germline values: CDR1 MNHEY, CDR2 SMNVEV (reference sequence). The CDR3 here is CASSLGPLYEQYF. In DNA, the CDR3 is TGTGCCAGCAGTTTAGGGCCTCTCTACGAGCAGTACTTC.

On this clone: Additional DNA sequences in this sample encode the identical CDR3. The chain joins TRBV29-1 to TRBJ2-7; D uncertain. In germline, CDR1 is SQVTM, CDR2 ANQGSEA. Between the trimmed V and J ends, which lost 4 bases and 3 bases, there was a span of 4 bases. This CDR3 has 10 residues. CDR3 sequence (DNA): TGCAGCGTTGGAGGCTACGAGCAGTACTTC. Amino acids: CSVGGYEQYF.

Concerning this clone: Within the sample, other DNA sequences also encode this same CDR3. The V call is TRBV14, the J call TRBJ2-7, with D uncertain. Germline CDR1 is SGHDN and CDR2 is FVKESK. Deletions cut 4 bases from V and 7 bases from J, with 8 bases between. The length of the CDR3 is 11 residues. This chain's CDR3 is CASSPGGEQYF. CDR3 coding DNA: TGTGCCAGCAGCCCAGGTGGGGAGCAGTACTTC.

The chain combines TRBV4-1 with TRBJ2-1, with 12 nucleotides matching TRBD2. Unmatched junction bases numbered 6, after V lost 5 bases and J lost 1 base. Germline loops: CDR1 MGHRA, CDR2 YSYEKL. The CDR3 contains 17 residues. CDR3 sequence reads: CASSARLAGESYNEQFF. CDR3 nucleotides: TGCGCCAGCAGCGCCCGACTAGCGGGAGAATCCTACAATGAGCAGTTCTTC.

Here the CDR3 DNA reads TGTGCCAGCAGCTCCGGACCCGGGACTAGCGGGAGAGTCACAGATACGCAGTATTTT. Its protein product is CASSSGPGTSGRVTDTQYF. The chain couples TRBV7-6 to TRBJ2-3; 14 bases are shared with TRBD2. V lost 4 bases, J lost 2 bases, and 11 bases stayed unmatched. The germline gives CDR1 SGHVS, CDR2 FNYEAQ. The CDR3 has 19 residues.

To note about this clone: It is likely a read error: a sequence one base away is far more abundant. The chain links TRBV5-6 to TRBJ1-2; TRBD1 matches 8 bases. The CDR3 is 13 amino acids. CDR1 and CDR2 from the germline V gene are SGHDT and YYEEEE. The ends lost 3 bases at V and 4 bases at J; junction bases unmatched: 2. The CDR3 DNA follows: TGTGCCAGCAGCTCGGGACAGGTCTATGGCTACACCTTC. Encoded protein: CASSSGQVYGYTF.

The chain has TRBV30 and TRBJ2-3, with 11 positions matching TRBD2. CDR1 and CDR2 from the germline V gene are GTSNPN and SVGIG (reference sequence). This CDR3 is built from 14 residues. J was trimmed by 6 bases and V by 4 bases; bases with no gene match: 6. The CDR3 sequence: CAWTLAGGLDTQYF. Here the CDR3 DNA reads TGTGCCTGGACCTTAGCGGGGGGGCTGGATACGCAGTATTTT.

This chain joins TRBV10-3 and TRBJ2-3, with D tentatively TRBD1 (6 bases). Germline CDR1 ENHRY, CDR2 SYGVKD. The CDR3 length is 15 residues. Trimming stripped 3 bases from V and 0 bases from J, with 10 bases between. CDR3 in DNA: TGTGCCATCAGTGACGAGCAGGGGAGCACAGATACGCAGTATTTT. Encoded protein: CAISDEQGSTDTQYF.

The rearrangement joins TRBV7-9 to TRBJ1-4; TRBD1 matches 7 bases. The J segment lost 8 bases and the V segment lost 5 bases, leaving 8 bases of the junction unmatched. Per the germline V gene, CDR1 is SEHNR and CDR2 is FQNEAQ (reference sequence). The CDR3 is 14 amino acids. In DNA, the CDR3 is TGTGCCAGCAGCACGACAGGGAGCGGAGAAAAACTGTTTTTT. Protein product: CASSTTGSGEKLFF.

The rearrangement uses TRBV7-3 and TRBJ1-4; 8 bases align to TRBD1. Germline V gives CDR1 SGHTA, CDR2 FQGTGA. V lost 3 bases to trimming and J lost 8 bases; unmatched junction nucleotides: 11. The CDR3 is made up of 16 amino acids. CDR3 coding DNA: TGTGCCAGCAGCTTCCGGGGAGACAGGGGAGGAGAAAAACTGTTTTTT. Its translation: CASSFRGDRGGEKLFF. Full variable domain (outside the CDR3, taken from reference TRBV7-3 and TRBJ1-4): GAGVSQTPSNKVTEKGKYVELRCDPISGHTALYWYRQSLGQGPEFLIYFQGTGAADDSGLPNDRFFAVRPEGSVSTLKIQRTERGDSAVYLCASSFRGDRGGEKLFFGSGTQLSVL.

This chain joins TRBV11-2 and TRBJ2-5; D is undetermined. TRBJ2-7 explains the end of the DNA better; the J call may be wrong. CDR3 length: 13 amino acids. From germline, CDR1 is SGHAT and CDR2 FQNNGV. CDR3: CASSLVSKYEQYF. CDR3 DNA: TGTGCCAGCAGCCTGGTTTCGAAGTACGAGCAGTACTTC.

The DNA of the CDR3 is TGTGCCAGCAGCTCCTGGGGGGGAGAAGCTTTCTTT. It translates to CASSSWGGEAFF. This chain links TRBV13 with TRBJ1-1; weak D call: TRBD1 (5 bases). The V gene lost 4 bases and the J gene lost 8 bases, with 11 bases spanning the gap. The CDR3 is made up of 12 amino acids. Germline assignment: CDR1 PRHDT and CDR2 FYEKMQ (reference sequence). The complete variable domain, with remaining parts taken from reference TRBV13 and TRBJ1-1, reads AAGVIQSPRHLIKEKRETATLKCYPIPRHDTVYWYQQGPGQDPQFLISFYEKMQSDKGSIPDRFSAQQFSDYHSELNMSSLELGDSALYFCASSSWGGEAFFGQGTRLTVV.

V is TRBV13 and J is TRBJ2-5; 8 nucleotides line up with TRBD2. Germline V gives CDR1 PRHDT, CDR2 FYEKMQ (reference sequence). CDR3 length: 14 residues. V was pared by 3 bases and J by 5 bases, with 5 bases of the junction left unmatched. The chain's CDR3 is CASSFSGGHETQYF. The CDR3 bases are TGTGCCAGCAGCTTCTCGGGGGGGCACGAGACCCAGTACTTC.